The clone carrying this T cell receptor (beta chain) was counted ten times or more. TCRdb analysed the 5' RACE reads with MiXCR anew, one entry per CDR3 protein. This table holds some 240,000 distinct CDR3 sequences, less than 10% found once. This entry comes from a study of CD8 T cells in ankylosing spondylitis. Trimming at V came to 5 bases and at J to 3 bases, leaving 3 bases not matched to a gene. Germline V gives CDR1 SGHTA, CDR2 FQGTGA. The CDR3 is made up of 13 amino acids. This sequence joins TRBV7-3 and TRBJ2-7, with TRBD2 matching 8 bases. Sequencing was done on a sample of blood, either unsorted or a sorted T cell fraction (not recorded which). This receptor was taken from a male donor with ankylosing spondylitis or in good health (not recorded which). The CDR3 reads CASSASGGYEQYF. The CDR3 DNA follows: TGTGCCAGCAGCGCGAGCGGGGGCTACGAGCAGTACTTC. The full variable domain, in which reference TRBV7-3 and TRBJ2-7 provide the parts outside the CDR3, is GAGVSQTPSNKVTEKGKYVELRCDPISGHTALYWYRQSLGQGPEFLIYFQGTGAADDSGLPNDRFFAVRPEGSVSTLKIQRTERGDSAVYLCASSASGGYEQYFGPGTRLTVT.